The 8 T cell receptor beta chains listed next were all sequenced from one sample in a study of T cells in Graves' hyperthyroidism and ophthalmopathy. RNA transcripts yielded amplified TCR beta CDR3 regions. When the TCR CDR3 underwent first-round RT-PCR, the HTBI primer set was used. TCRdb analysed the multiplex PCR reads with MiXCR anew, one entry per CDR3 protein. The sample has some 550,000 distinct CDR3 sequences, approximately 16% seen once. Input material: blood. All receptors derive from a woman between 40 and 55 years old with Graves' ophthalmopathy.

This clonotype was seen ten or more times. The chain couples TRBV9 to TRBJ1-1; D is unresolved. V was pared by 2 bases and J by 3 bases, with 8 bases between. CDR1 SGDLS and CDR2 YYNGEE come from the germline V gene. The CDR3 totals 13 residues. This CDR3 reads CASSVASDTEAFF. For the CDR3, the DNA is TGTGCCAGCAGCGTGGCATCGGACACTGAAGCTTTCTTT. The full variable domain, its missing parts supplied by reference TRBV9 and TRBJ1-1, is DSGVTQTPKHLITATGQRVTLRCSPRSGDLSVYWYQQSLDQGLQFLIQYYNGEERAKGNILERFSAQQFPDLHSELNLSSLELGDSALYFCASSVASDTEAFFGQGTRLTVV.

This clonotype was detected many times. The V call is TRBV6-6, the J call TRBJ2-1, with a possible D match to TRBD2 (7 bases). Trimming took 2 bases from V and 2 from J, leaving 10 bases between them. The V gene's germline CDR1 is MNHNY and CDR2 SVGAGI (reference sequence). The CDR3 is 15 residues long. CDR3 protein: CASSYVGGPYNEQFF. Here the CDR3 DNA reads TGTGCCAGCAGTTACGTCGGGGGGCCCTACAATGAGCAGTTCTTC.

This clonotype was detected a few times. This chain links TRBV19 with TRBJ2-1; a possible D gene is TRBD2 (5 bases). The CDR3 is 15 amino acids. V lost 4 bases and J lost 5, with 15 bases in between. Germline loops: CDR1 LNHDA, CDR2 SQIVND (reference sequence). This CDR3 is CASSSGRRRDNEQFF. The DNA for the CDR3 is TGTGCCAGTAGTAGCGGGCGGAGAAGGGACAATGAGCAGTTCTTC.

This clonotype was detected ten times or more. The V gene is TRBV12-3 or TRBV12-4, the J gene TRBJ2-5; D gene uncertain. Trimming removed 2 bases from V and 5 bases from J, with 9 bases in between. This CDR3 region has 13 residues. The CDR3 sequence: CASSLNSRETQYF. The CDR3 DNA follows: TGTGCCAGCAGTTTAAACAGCCGGGAGACCCAGTACTTC.

The gene calls are TRBV5-6 and TRBJ1-3, with D possibly being TRBD1 (5 bases). This CDR3 region has 16 residues. Germline V gives CDR1 SGHDT, CDR2 YYEEEE. With 4 bases removed from V and 2 bases from J, the gap between germline ends came to 16 bases. The CDR3 region has the DNA TGTGCCAGCAGCCCCGAGCCAGGGATAACTGGAAACACCATATATTTT. Translating gives CASSPEPGITGNTIYF. Supplemented by reference TRBV5-6 and TRBJ1-3, the full variable domain reads DAGVTQSPTHLIKTRGQQVTLRCSPKSGHDTVSWYQQALGQGPQFIFQYYEEEERQRGNFPDRFSGHQFPNYSSELNVNALLLGDSALYLCASSPEPGITGNTIYFGEGSWLTVV.

This clonotype has a count of ten or more. The chain employs TRBV12-3 or TRBV12-4 and TRBJ2-3; the D is unclear. CDR3 size: 13 residues. The V and J ends lost 5 bases and 3 bases respectively, with 9 bases between them. CDR3 sequence reads: CASSGPMTDTQYF. The CDR3 DNA reads as TGTGCCAGCAGTGGCCCGATGACAGATACGCAGTATTTT.

This clonotype was counted many times. The rearrangement uses TRBV7-8 and TRBJ2-1; 12 bases agree with TRBD2. CDR1 and CDR2 (germline): SGHVS, FQNEAQ. The V segment lost 5 bases and the J segment 2 bases; nucleotides outside the gene matches: 4. CDR3 size: 16 residues. CDR3 protein: CASSRRTSGTYNEQFF. The DNA of the CDR3 is TGTGCCAGCAGCAGAAGGACTAGCGGGACCTACAATGAGCAGTTCTTC.

This clonotype appeared many times. V gene TRBV2 combines with J gene TRBJ2-2, with D possibly matching TRBD1 (5 bases). Trimming cost V 3 bases and J 5 bases, with 19 bases left between them. The CDR3 runs to 17 residues. Germline V lookup: CDR1 SNHLY, CDR2 FYNNEI. In nucleotides, the CDR3 is TGTGCCAGCAGTGAGTCTGACAGCCCAACTGGGACCGGGGAGCTGTTTTTT. This encodes CASSESDSPTGTGELFF. The full variable domain, completed using reference TRBV2 and TRBJ2-2, is EPEVTQTPSHQVTQMGQEVILRCVPISNHLYFYWYRQILGQKVEFLVSFYNNEISEKSEIFDDQFSVERPDGSNFTLKIRSTKLEDSAMYFCASSESDSPTGTGELFFGEGSRLTVL.